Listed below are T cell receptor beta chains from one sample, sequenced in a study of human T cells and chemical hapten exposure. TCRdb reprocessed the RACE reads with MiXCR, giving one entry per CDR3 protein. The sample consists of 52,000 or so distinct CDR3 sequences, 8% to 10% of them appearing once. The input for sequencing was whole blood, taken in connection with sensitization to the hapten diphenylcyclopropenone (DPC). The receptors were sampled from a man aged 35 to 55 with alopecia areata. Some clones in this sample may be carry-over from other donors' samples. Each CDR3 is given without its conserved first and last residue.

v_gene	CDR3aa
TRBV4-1	ASSQWTGTNYGYT
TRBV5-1	ASSWGTSGRALYEQY
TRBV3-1	ASSQGVQGVRQF
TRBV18	ASSPTVEKLF
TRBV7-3	ASSAQQGLPPLH
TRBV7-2	ASSETPLSDTQY
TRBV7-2	ASSSTGGLDYGYT
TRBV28	ASSLAQGGQPQH
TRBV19	ASSIAPGQGVGTGELF
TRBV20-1	SARGYKLRETQY
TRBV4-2	ASSPSGTSARATEQF
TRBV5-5	ASSLDPGGRQPQH
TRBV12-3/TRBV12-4	ASIAGAHNEQF
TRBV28	ASTRGGAGGTWMH
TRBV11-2	ASSLDLRQGFYEQY
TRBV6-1	ASSEALPRTGGSYEQY
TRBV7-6	ASSPGLAGAGQY
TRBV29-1	SVVSRDNEQF
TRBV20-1	SAQGQGNYNEQF
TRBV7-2	ASSLAGTGPDEQY